Listed below are T cell receptor beta chains from one sample, sequenced in a study of T cell repertoires in ileal Crohn's disease. Assay used: immunoSEQ multiplex PCR; TCRdb lists only in-frame clones, some missing. The data show 9,500 to 15,000 clones, around four fifths seen once. The sample was ileal tissue. Every receptor here comes from an adult with Crohn's disease. The CDR3 runs from the conserved cysteine through the conserved F or W. Fields, in order: clone size, D gene, J gene, V gene, CDR3 protein, CDR3 DNA. D genes are given only for firm matches. Not all rows give a size; the values are once, few, many and, for expanded clones, a class.

size: .
D: .
J: TRBJ1-1
V: TRBV11-3
CDR3: CASSPYQTRNTEAFF
DNA: TGTGCCAGCAGCCCGTACCAAACAAGGAACACTGAAGCTTTCTTT

size: once
D: TRBD1
J: TRBJ1-4
V: TRBV6-5
CDR3: CASSYQTGFGEKLFF
DNA: TGTGCCAGCAGTTACCAGACAGGGTTTGGGGAAAAACTGTTTTTT

size: .
D: TRBD1
J: TRBJ2-7
V: TRBV10-1
CDR3: CASSESGTGVHEQYF
DNA: TGCGCCAGCAGTGAGTCGGGGACAGGGGTCCACGAGCAGTACTTC

size: few
D: TRBD1
J: TRBJ1-1
V: TRBV6-5
CDR3: CASSFTGGGEAFF
DNA: TGTGCCAGCAGTTTTACAGGGGGCGGTGAAGCTTTCTTT

size: .
D: .
J: TRBJ2-7
V: TRBV11-3
CDR3: CASSPGRGERAYEQYF
DNA: TGTGCCAGCAGCCCGGGTAGGGGCGAAAGAGCCTACGAGCAGTACTTC

size: .
D: TRBD1
J: TRBJ2-2
V: TRBV7-3
CDR3: CASSSRTGNTGELFF
DNA: TGTGCCAGCAGCTCCAGGACAGGGAACACCGGGGAGCTGTTTTTT

size: .
D: .
J: TRBJ2-2
V: TRBV7-3
CDR3: CASSLDPQGSYTGELFF
DNA: TGTGCCAGCAGCTTAGACCCCCAGGGATCGTACACCGGGGAGCTGTTTTTT

size: .
D: TRBD1
J: TRBJ1-2
V: TRBV9
CDR3: CASSVTDRTYGYTF
DNA: TGTGCCAGCAGCGTGACGGACAGGACCTATGGCTACACCTTC

size: .
D: .
J: TRBJ1-5
V: TRBV15
CDR3: CATSRDRSSNQPQHF
DNA: TGTGCCACCAGCAGAGATCGGAGTAGCAATCAGCCCCAGCATTTT

size: .
D: .
J: TRBJ2-2
V: TRBV21-1
CDR3: CASSKPWTENTGELFF
DNA: TGTGCCAGCAGCAAACCCTGGACAGAGAACACCGGGGAGCTGTTTTTT

size: .
D: .
J: TRBJ2-7
V: TRBV11-1
CDR3: CASSLQDYEQYF
DNA: TGTGCCAGCAGCTTACAGGACTACGAGCAGTACTTC

size: .
D: .
J: TRBJ2-2
V: TRBV2
CDR3: CAGSRGTGELFF
DNA: TGTGCCGGCAGCAGGGGCACCGGGGAGCTGTTTTTT

size: .
D: .
J: TRBJ1-3
V: TRBV7-8
CDR3: CASSPRGNTIYF
DNA: TGTGCCAGCAGCCCCAGGGGAAACACCATATATTTT

size: .
D: .
J: TRBJ1-2
V: TRBV11-2
CDR3: CASSNQQGNGYTF
DNA: TGTGCCAGCAGCAACCAACAGGGCAACGGCTACACCTTC

size: once
D: TRBD1
J: TRBJ1-3
V: TRBV6-5
CDR3: CASSEGTGGNTIYF
DNA: TGTGCCAGCAGCGAAGGGACAGGTGGAAACACCATATATTTT

size: .
D: TRBD2
J: TRBJ2-1
V: TRBV6-4
CDR3: CASSDLAGGDNEQFF
DNA: TGTGCCAGCAGTGACCTAGCGGGGGGTGACAATGAGCAGTTCTTC